A selection of T cell receptor beta chains follows, all from one sample in a study of cytomegalovirus exposure and HLA in healthy donors. Clones were read by immunoSEQ multiplex PCR, and TCRdb kept only the in-frame ones, dropping some. The profile shows 100,000 to 150,000 clones, 81% of them singletons. The sequenced material came from PBMCs. The receptors originated from a man younger than 35 in good health and CMV-seropositive. CDR3s include the opening cysteine and the closing phenylalanine or tryptophan. Each record gives: clone size, J gene, V gene, CDR3 protein. A clone size is listed for some rows: how often the clone was seen (once, few, many), or a class if it is expanded.

NA,TRBJ1-1,TRBV11-2,CASSHYTGRTEAFF
NA,TRBJ2-6,TRBV27,CASSLYPRVGSGANVLTF
NA,TRBJ1-5,TRBV6-6,CASSPDTYSNQPQHF
NA,TRBJ2-7,TRBV9,CASSAVGGYEQYF
once,TRBJ2-3,TRBV5-1,CASSFSEAGGTDTQYF
NA,TRBJ2-3,TRBV15,CATSGIGGSQYF
few,TRBJ2-3,TRBV7-6,CASSPRTSGSTDTQYF
NA,TRBJ2-1,TRBV7-9,CASSLELYEQFF
NA,TRBJ1-2,TRBV5-6,CASSLDRNYGYTF
NA,TRBJ2-3,TRBV7-9,CASSSILAGLTDTQYF
NA,TRBJ2-3,TRBV9,CASSVEGGGFTDTQYF
NA,TRBJ1-1,TRBV7-7,CASSLAQGTEAFF
NA,TRBJ1-1,TRBV30,CAWSPQYTEAFF
NA,TRBJ1-1,TRBV5-4,CASSPGENTEAFF
NA,TRBJ2-3,TRBV6-5,CASRQPSTDTQYF
NA,TRBJ2-7,TRBV15,CATSRGQGQAAYEQYF
NA,TRBJ2-1,TRBV19,CASSIGPLSRRDNEQFF
NA,TRBJ2-2,TRBV19,CASTPGQRTGELFF
once,TRBJ1-1,TRBV27,CARKQGAPEGNTEAFF
NA,TRBJ1-6,TRBV6-5,CASSIGQVDSPLHF
NA,TRBJ1-1,TRBV19,CASSIYRTSGSTEAFF
NA,TRBJ1-4,TRBV19,CASSKRQFEKLFF
NA,TRBJ1-2,TRBV13,CASSFGQGIDGYTF
NA,TRBJ2-3,TRBV10-3,CAIRSRLLASTDTQYF
NA,TRBJ2-7,TRBV6-5,CASSYSFSTGYEQYF
once,TRBJ1-1,TRBV30,CAWSRGHNTEAFF
NA,TRBJ2-7,TRBV6-6,CASSPGLALEQYF
once,TRBJ1-3,TRBV7-9,CASSPQGGNTIYF
few,TRBJ2-7,TRBV25-1,CASSGPDRGREQYF
NA,TRBJ1-2,TRBV5-4,CASSISWGEDYGYTF
few,TRBJ2-3,TRBV25-1,CASSVFSGSRADTQYF
NA,TRBJ2-2,TRBV12-5,CASGLVTGSGTGELFF
few,TRBJ1-4,TRBV2,CASRRSEKLFF
NA,TRBJ1-2,TRBV11-2,CASSLNQYGYTF
NA,TRBJ1-2,TRBV9,CASSADRSAYGYTF
NA,TRBJ1-2,TRBV6-5,CASSEQGFGGYTF
NA,TRBJ1-3,TRBV5-1,CASSLRAGDGNTIYF
NA,TRBJ2-7,TRBV7-9,CSSTGPAAYEQYF
NA,TRBJ2-7,TRBV5-6,CASSFGQLAYEQYF
NA,TRBJ2-1,TRBV25-1,CASSDSSYNEQFF
NA,TRBJ1-5,TRBV7-2,CASSSRGGQPQHF
NA,NA,TRBV5-4,CASSSGTGPYEQYF
NA,TRBJ2-3,TRBV13,CASSPRRDNTDTQYF
NA,TRBJ1-1,TRBV5-1,CASSRTTTNTEAFF
NA,TRBJ1-1,TRBV18,CASSRSGVAAEAFF
NA,TRBJ1-6,TRBV6-5,CASRGIRDSPLHF
NA,TRBJ2-3,TRBV9,CASSPSGGSSTDTQYF
NA,TRBJ2-4,TRBV11-2,CASSLNSGSIQYF
few,TRBJ1-6,TRBV7-2,CASSLSTGQDNSPLHF
few,TRBJ2-7,TRBV5-1,CASSSPSGGEQYF
NA,TRBJ2-1,TRBV6-6,CASKNHGTGLYEQFF
NA,TRBJ2-1,TRBV7-9,CASSFSEGYNEQFF
NA,TRBJ1-3,TRBV4-3,CASSQCLGSTPGNTIYF
NA,TRBJ2-7,TRBV5-4,CASSRRDRGWVEQYF